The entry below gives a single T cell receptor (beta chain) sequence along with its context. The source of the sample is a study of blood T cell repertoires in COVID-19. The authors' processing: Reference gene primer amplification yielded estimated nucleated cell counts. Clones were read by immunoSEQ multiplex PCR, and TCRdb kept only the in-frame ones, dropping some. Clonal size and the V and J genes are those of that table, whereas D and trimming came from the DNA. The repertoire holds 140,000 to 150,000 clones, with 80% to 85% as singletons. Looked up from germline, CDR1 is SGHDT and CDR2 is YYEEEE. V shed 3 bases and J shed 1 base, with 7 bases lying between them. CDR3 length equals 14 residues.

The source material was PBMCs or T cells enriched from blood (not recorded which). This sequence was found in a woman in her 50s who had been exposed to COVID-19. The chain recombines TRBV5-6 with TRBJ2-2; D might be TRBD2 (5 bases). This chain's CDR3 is CASSWTWNTGELFF. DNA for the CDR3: TGTGCCAGCAGCTGGACTTGGAACACCGGGGAGCTGTTTTTT.